This T cell receptor beta chain was profiled in a study of beta chain features in type 1 diabetes (dated 2018 in TCRdb). With respect to the entire study: Patients and healthy donors did not differ in mean age, gender distribution, total cell number or subset yield. Across all samples, approximately 98,000,000 sorted cells were examined, and cell number per subset correlated strongly with RNA yield. Regulatory and stem cell-like memory subsets were obtained from only 8 patients and roughly 8 healthy donors, while naive and central memory subsets were obtained from all 30 or so donors. The study compared the TCRB repertoires of sorted circulating CD4+ T cell subsets in recently diagnosed type 1 diabetes patients with those in matched healthy donors. The research as a whole found: The naive, central memory and regulatory TCRB repertoires appeared to resemble one another more closely among patients than among healthy donors. HLA sub-analyses involved small numbers of individuals, so any influence of HLA type on TCRB rearrangement remained unresolved. Sequencing cDNA rather than genomic DNA could over-represent highly expressing activated cells, although activation and CD3 levels did not differ between groups. In all four CD4+ subsets, TCRB CDR3 length was moderately but significantly shorter in type 1 diabetes patients. Patients with type 1 diabetes made fewer insertions and deleted more nucleotides at VDJ recombination sites, implying thymic rearrangement abnormalities. PCR may preferentially amplify shorter templates, but because patient and control samples were amplified and corrected together, any resulting skew would affect both groups equally.

Compared with germline, V lacks 5 bases and J lacks 1 base; bases without a gene match: 5. Via the germline V gene (reference sequence), CDR1 is LNHDA and CDR2 SQIVND. The CDR3 numbers 14 residues from cysteine through phenylalanine. Only the CDR3 region is kept as DNA, spanning 42 bases read in frame from base 1. Each donor gave one peripheral blood draw, roughly 120 mL on average, collected into heparinised tubes. Naive, central memory, regulatory and stem cell-like memory CD4+ T cells were sorted on a BD FACSAria II using a panel including CD45RO, CCR7, CD25, CD127, CD95 and CD27. A purity above 95% was achieved for all sorted populations. PBMCs were separated immediately by Lymphoprep density gradient centrifugation and were stained directly, without being cultured. So that batch effects would be minimized, each experiment stained and sorted samples in pairs, pairing one healthy donor with one patient.

The entire isolated RNA was reverse transcribed using the High Capacity cDNA Reverse Transcription Kit, and thus expressed TCRB transcripts were sequenced. Deep immunoSEQ sequencing was applied to naive, central memory and regulatory T cell samples, giving an average of approximately 3.8 million total reads per sample. Sorted cells were lysed in RLT buffer and RNA was extracted with DNase-treated RNeasy Micro or Mini kits, depending on cell number. To prevent cross-contamination, every cell subset was processed on its own, while patient and healthy donor samples were processed together. TCRB sequences were amplified from cDNA with the immunoSEQ multiplex PCR, producing 87-bp fragments spanning the CDR3 region. Amplicons were sequenced on the Illumina HiSeq platform. In the paper's pipeline: PCR bias was corrected computationally using synthetic template baselines, and reads within Hamming distance 2 were collapsed, with unmergeable singletons discarded. Reads were aligned against IMGT so that V, D and J genes, CDR3 length and insertions or deletions at six rearrangement sites could be assigned. Within each subset, clonotype counts were normalized to the number of sorted cells before true diversity and Gini coefficients were calculated with the tcR R package. The overlap coefficient, calculated on TCRB nucleotide sequences, was used to quantify repertoire sharing. Out-of-frame TCRB sequences from naive cells were analyzed to stand in for the pre-selection repertoire. The immuneACCESS repertoire file appears here via TCRdb, limited to in-frame rearrangements. These files lack a portion of the clones; in checked studies, under half of the deficit traces to unresolved V genes, and the cause of the others is not known. That table is the source of V, J and clone size, and D and trimming were worked out from the DNA. In this sample the table shows more than 300,000 clones, around an eighth of which occur a single time. Jointly, the top ten make up around 0.02% of the sample.

On this clone itself: Its cognate antigen has yet to be identified. Nothing much larger sits one base from this clone, and base qualities are not available.

Sequenced input: naive CD4+ T cells from blood. Per the publication, the cell subset or site label means: true naive CD4+ T cells. This TCR was recovered from a young man in good health. The receptor chain draws on TRBV19 and TRBJ2-7; a stretch of 7 junction bases matches TRBD2. The CDR3 in this case is CASSQASGSYEQYF. The sequenced DNA is TGTGCCAGTAGTCAGGCTAGCGGATCCTACGAGCAGTACTTC.